The clone carrying this T cell receptor (beta chain) has more than one count but fewer than ten. Its cognate antigen is unknown. The V and J ends lost 6 bases and 1 base respectively, with 10 bases between them. CDR1 is MDHEN and CDR2 is SYDVKM in the germline V gene. CDR3 size: 14 residues. This specimen belongs to a study of cytomegalovirus exposure and HLA in healthy donors. Study summary: From about 170 million T cells, an earlier analysis saw around 120 million unique TCR beta sequences. The study, taken as a whole, reports: Later genetic work tied a missense DCLRE1C variant to beta-chain V and J trimming.

Researchers ran the PCR with 60 Vbeta and 13 Jbeta primers. Some clones are missing from TCRdb's copy, which holds only in-frame ones; the method was immunoSEQ multiplex PCR. The profile shows about 92,000 clones, over 55% of them singletons. It was healthy bone marrow donors who served as donors. Sequenced: PBMCs. The sequence was collected from a woman under 30 in good health and CMV-seropositive. This chain connects TRBV28 to TRBJ1-5, with a tentative D call TRBD1 (5 bases). The CDR3 region has the DNA TGTGCCAGCAGGACCGACAGAAGCAATCAGCCCCAGCATTTT. It is translated as CASRTDRSNQPQHF.